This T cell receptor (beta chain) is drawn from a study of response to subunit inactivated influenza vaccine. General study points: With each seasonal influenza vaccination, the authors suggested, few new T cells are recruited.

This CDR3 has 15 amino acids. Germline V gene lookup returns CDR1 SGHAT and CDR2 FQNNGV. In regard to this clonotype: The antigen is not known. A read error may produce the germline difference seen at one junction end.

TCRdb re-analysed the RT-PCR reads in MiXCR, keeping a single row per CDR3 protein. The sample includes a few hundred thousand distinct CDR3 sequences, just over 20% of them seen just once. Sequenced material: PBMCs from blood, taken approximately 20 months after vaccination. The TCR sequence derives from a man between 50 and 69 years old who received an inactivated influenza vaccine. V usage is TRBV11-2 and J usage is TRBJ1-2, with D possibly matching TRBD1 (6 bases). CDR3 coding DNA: TGTGTCAGCAGCTTCAACAGGGATGGTGTGTGGGGCTACACCTTC. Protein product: CVSSFNRDGVWGYTF.